This is a list of T cell receptor beta chains from one sample in a study of beta chain features in type 1 diabetes. Clones were sequenced by immunoSEQ multiplex PCR, and TCRdb holds only the in-frame ones, with some missing. The sample contains 130,000 to 150,000 clones, about 7.1% of which appear only once. The specimen sequenced was central memory CD4+ T cells from blood. These TCRs come from a woman in her twenties or thirties in good health. Each CDR3 is given with its conserved first and last residue. A D gene is named only where the DNA matches it firmly. The size entry is marked missing in some rows and otherwise reads once, few, many or a size class.

abundance	d_gene	v_gene	j_gene	CDR3aa	CDR3nt
few	.	TRBV4-3	TRBJ2-1	CASSPPGVFGHNEQFF	TGCGCCAGCAGCCCCCCCGGGGTTTTCGGGCACAATGAGCAGTTCTTC
few	TRBD2	TRBV6-6	TRBJ2-7	CASRRREESSYEQYF	TGTGCCAGCAGGCGTCGGGAGGAGAGCTCCTACGAGCAGTACTTC
.	.	TRBV7-2	TRBJ2-7	CASSVDRTPSYEQYF	TGTGCCAGCAGCGTGGACAGAACCCCCTCCTACGAGCAGTACTTC
.	.	TRBV14	TRBJ2-3	CASSQGTENPPVPRTQYF	TGTGCCAGCAGCCAAGGGACAGAAAATCCCCCTGTCCCCCGGACGCAGTATTTT
.	TRBD1	TRBV28	TRBJ1-1	CASSGPGQGGAEAFF	TGTGCCAGCAGTGGACCGGGACAGGGTGGCGCTGAAGCTTTCTTT
.	TRBD2	TRBV4-2	TRBJ2-7	CASSPNLAGGPREQYF	TGTGCCAGCAGCCCCAATCTAGCGGGAGGGCCAAGGGAGCAGTACTTC
.	TRBD2	TRBV28	TRBJ2-1	CASSLTLAGSGSSYNEQFF	TGTGCCAGCAGTTTAACCCTAGCGGGGTCAGGAAGCTCCTACAATGAGCAGTTCTTC
.	.	TRBV2	TRBJ1-5	CASSATGWSNQPQHF	TGTGCCAGCAGTGCCACAGGGTGGAGCAATCAGCCCCAGCATTTT
few	TRBD2	TRBV9	TRBJ2-7	CASSRGTSETYEQYF	TGTGCCAGCAGCCGAGGGACTAGCGAAACCTACGAGCAGTACTTC
.	.	TRBV2	TRBJ2-7	CASSRQSYEQYF	TGTGCCAGCAGTAGACAGTCCTACGAGCAGTACTTC
.	.	TRBV7-2	TRBJ2-7	CASRIGRDDYF	TGTGCCAGCAGGATCGGGCGGGACGACTACTTC
.	.	TRBV29-1	TRBJ2-7	CSVVNTGISYEQYF	TGCAGCGTTGTAAACACAGGTATCTCCTACGAGCAGTACTTC
.	TRBD2	TRBV11-2	TRBJ2-7	CASSLSGGSSYEQYF	TGTGCCAGCAGCCTTAGCGGGGGAAGCTCCTACGAGCAGTACTTC
.	TRBD1	TRBV11-2	TRBJ2-3	CASSPWTGRTDTQYF	TGTGCCAGCAGCCCGTGGACAGGGCGCACAGATACGCAGTATTTT
.	.	TRBV27	TRBJ2-1	CASSSFYDGGYNEQFF	TGTGCCAGCAGTTCCTTTTACGACGGAGGCTACAATGAGCAGTTCTTC
.	.	TRBV10-3	TRBJ1-5	CAISESTGNQPQHF	TGTGCCATCAGTGAGTCTACAGGGAATCAGCCCCAGCATTTT
.	.	TRBV5-4	TRBJ2-4	CASSLGGLDIQYF	TGTGCCAGCAGCTTAGGAGGGCTAGACATTCAGTACTTC
many	.	TRBV19	TRBJ2-4	CASSSTSFAAKNIQYF	TGTGCCAGTAGTTCTACTAGCTTTGCGGCCAAAAACATTCAGTACTTC
few	TRBD1	TRBV5-6	TRBJ1-2	CASSLLALDRGGGYTF	TGTGCCAGCAGCCTCCTTGCTCTTGACAGGGGTGGTGGCTACACCTTC
.	TRBD2	TRBV7-2	TRBJ2-7	CASSLGGREYEQYF	TGTGCCAGCAGCTTAGGCGGGAGGGAATACGAGCAGTACTTC
.	.	TRBV6-1	TRBJ2-3	CASSERSGRTDTQYF	TGTGCCAGCAGTGAACGGAGCGGAAGAACAGATACGCAGTATTTT
few	TRBD2	TRBV7-2	TRBJ2-7	CASSLGATSGRGEQYF	TGTGCCAGCAGCTTAGGAGCGACTAGCGGGAGAGGTGAGCAGTACTTC
few	TRBD1	TRBV29-1	TRBJ1-5	CSVGGQGDNQPQHF	TGCAGCGTTGGGGGACAGGGAGACAATCAGCCCCAGCATTTT
.	.	TRBV7-2	TRBJ1-2	CASSPFADSVGGYTF	TGTGCCAGCAGCCCTTTCGCGGACAGCGTAGGGGGCTACACCTTC
.	.	TRBV28	TRBJ2-7	CASMREPTAYEQYF	TGTGCCAGCATGCGGGAACCGACAGCCTACGAGCAGTACTTC
.	.	TRBV7-3	TRBJ2-3	CASSLGGATDTQYF	TGTGCCAGCAGCTTAGGAGGAGCCACAGATACGCAGTATTTT
few	.	TRBV6-1	TRBJ2-1	CASSVSGYNEQFF	TGTGCCAGCAGTGTTTCCGGGTACAATGAGCAGTTCTTC
.	TRBD2	TRBV18	TRBJ2-7	CASSPREGSYEQYF	TGTGCCAGCTCCCCAAGGGAGGGAAGCTACGAGCAGTACTTC
.	.	TRBV6-1	TRBJ1-5	CASSESQGFSNQPQHF	TGTGCCAGCAGTGAATCACAGGGTTTTAGCAATCAGCCCCAGCATTTT
.	TRBD1	TRBV9	TRBJ1-4	CASSVGTGGGDPAREKLFF	TGTGCCAGCAGCGTCGGGACAGGGGGCGGGGATCCTGCCAGGGAAAAACTGTTTTTT
many	TRBD1	TRBV14	TRBJ2-3	CASRAMGQSPQYF	TGTGCCAGCAGAGCTATGGGACAGTCACCGCAGTATTTT